This T cell receptor (beta chain) was recovered during a study of blood T cell repertoires in COVID-19. About the research overall: Material from acute and convalescent COVID-19 was sourced from the United States, Italy and Spain. Nucleic acid was either cDNA or gDNA, and it came from T cells, B-cell-depleted T cells, or PBMCs.

In the original analysis: Cell counts per sample came from amplifying reference gene primers. Sequencing was performed with immunoSEQ multiplex PCR; in TCRdb, only in-frame clones are kept and a portion is missing. V, J and clone size are those of that table, while D and trimming were read from the DNA. This table holds 140,000 to 150,000 clones, roughly 88% found once. The CDR3 loop spans 12 amino acids. Germline loops: CDR1 MNHEY, CDR2 SVGEGT. V was clipped by 5 bases and J by 2 bases, with 5 bases between them. This clone was picked up one time. The chain employs TRBV6-2 or TRBV6-3 and TRBJ2-3; D is uncertain. Sequenced input: peripheral blood. The receptor was derived from a man aged 60-69 years with active or convalescent COVID-19. CDR3 in DNA: TGTGCCAGCAGTATCCTCACAGATACGCAGTATTTT. Translated, it gives CASSILTDTQYF.